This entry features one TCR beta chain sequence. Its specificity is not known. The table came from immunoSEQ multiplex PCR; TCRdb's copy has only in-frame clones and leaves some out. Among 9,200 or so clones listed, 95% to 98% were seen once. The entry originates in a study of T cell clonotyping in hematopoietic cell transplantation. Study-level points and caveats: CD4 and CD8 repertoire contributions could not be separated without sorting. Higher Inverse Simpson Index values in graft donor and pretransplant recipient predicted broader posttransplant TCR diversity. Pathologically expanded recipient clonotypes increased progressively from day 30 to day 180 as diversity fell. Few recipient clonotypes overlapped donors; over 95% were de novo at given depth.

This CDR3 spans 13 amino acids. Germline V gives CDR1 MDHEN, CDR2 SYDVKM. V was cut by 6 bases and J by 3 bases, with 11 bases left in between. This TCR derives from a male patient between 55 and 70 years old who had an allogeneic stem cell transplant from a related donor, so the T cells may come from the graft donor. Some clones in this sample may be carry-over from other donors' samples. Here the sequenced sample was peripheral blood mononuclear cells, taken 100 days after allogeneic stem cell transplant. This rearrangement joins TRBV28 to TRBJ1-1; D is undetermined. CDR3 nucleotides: TGTGCCAGCAGCGCGAATTGGGACACTGAAGCTTTCTTT. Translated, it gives CASSANWDTEAFF.